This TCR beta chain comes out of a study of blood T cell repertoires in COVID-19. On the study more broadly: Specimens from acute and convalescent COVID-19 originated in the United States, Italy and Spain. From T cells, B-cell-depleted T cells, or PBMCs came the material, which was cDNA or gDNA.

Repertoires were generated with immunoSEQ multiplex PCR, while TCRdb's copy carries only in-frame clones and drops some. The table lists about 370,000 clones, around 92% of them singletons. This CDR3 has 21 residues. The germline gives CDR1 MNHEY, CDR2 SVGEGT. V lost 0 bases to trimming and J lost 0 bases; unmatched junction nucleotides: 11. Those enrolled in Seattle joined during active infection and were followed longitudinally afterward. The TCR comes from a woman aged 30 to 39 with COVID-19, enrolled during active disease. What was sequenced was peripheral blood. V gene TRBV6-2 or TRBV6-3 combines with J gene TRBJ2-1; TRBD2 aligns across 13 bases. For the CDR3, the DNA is TGTGCCAGCAGTTACTCGAGCGCGGGACTAGCGGGGCCCGACTCCTACAATGAGCAGTTCTTC. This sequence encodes CASSYSSAGLAGPDSYNEQFF.